This T cell receptor (beta chain) stems from a study of T cell responses to AZD1222 COVID-19 vaccine. The study's findings and limits: Close to half of all spike-specific TCRs reportedly target regions of the variants that are unmutated. Donors were mostly white British, more females; clonal diversity possibly underestimated. A rise in Spike-specific TCR breadth and depth followed two AZD1222 doses.

Germline V gene lookup returns CDR1 MRHNA and CDR2 SNTAGT. The V and J ends lost 2 bases and 0 bases respectively, with 5 bases between them. The CDR3 covers 15 residues. A remark on this clone: Its target is unknown.

The repertoire was sequenced with immunoSEQ multiplex PCR; TCRdb's copy has only in-frame clones and lacks some. This sample has 90,000 to 120,000 clones, with more than 70% found just once. The TCR originated in an adult in good health. The sample consisted of peripheral blood, taken on day 0 of AZD1222 vaccination. The chain joins TRBV6-4 to TRBJ2-6; D call uncertain. DNA of the CDR3: TGTGCCAGCAGTGACGTCAGCTCTGGGGCCAACGTCCTGACTTTC. It is translated as CASSDVSSGANVLTF.